This T cell receptor beta chain was obtained from a study of blood T cell repertoires in COVID-19. The method was immunoSEQ multiplex PCR; TCRdb's version includes in-frame clones alone and lacks a portion of them. The table lists about 140,000 clones, approximately 85% of them singletons, with about 2.9% in the top ten. Germline lookup yields CDR1 SQVTM and CDR2 ANQGSEA. Unmatched junction bases numbered 4, after V lost 7 bases and J lost 3 bases. The CDR3 totals 14 residues. Sequenced input: peripheral blood. The chain recombines TRBV29-1 with TRBJ2-1; 12 bases are shared with TRBD2. The TCR comes from a man aged 50 or older with acute or convalescent COVID-19. The CDR3 DNA is TGCAGCGCACCGGGACTAGCGGGCTACAATGAGCAGTTCTTC. Protein sequence: CSAPGLAGYNEQFF.